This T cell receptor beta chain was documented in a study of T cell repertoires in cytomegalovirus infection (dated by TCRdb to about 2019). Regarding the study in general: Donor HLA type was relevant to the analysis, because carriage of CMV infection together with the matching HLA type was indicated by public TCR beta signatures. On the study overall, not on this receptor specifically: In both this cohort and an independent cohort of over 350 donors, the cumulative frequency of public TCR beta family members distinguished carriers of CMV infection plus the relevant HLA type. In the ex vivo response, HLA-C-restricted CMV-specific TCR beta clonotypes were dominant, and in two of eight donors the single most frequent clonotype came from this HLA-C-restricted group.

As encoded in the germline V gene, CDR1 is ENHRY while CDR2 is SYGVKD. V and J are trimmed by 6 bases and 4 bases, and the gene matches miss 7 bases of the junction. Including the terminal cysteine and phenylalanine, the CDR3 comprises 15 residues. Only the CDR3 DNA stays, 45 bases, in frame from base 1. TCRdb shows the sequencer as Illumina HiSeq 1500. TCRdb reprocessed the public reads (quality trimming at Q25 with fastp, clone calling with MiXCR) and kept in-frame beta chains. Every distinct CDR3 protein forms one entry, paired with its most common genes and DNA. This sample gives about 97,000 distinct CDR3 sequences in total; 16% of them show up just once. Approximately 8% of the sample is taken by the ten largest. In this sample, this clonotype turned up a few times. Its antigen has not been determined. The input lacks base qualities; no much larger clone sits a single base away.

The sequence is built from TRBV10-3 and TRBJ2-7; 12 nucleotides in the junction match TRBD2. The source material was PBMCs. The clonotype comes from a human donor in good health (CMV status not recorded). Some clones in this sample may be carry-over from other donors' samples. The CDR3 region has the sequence CAIRELAGGGYEQYF. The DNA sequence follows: TGTGCCATCAGGGAACTAGCGGGGGGCGGATACGAGCAGTACTTC.